Below are 20 T cell receptor beta chains sequenced from a single sample in a study of blood T cell repertoires in COVID-19. Sequenced by immunoSEQ multiplex PCR; TCRdb stores in-frame clones only, minus some. Counted here are tens of thousands of clones, around 81% occurring once; the ten biggest clones make up 8.5% to 10%. The sample taken for sequencing was peripheral blood. Receptor source: a human donor in a cohort sampled during active COVID-19.

This chain joins TRBV11-3 and TRBJ2-6; TRBD1 matches at 7 bases. This CDR3 is 15 amino acids long. The germline V gene has CDR1 SGHNT and CDR2 YENEEA. V gave up 5 bases and J gave up 2 bases; unmatched junction bases: 3. CDR3: CASSRTGPGANVLTF. In DNA form, the CDR3 reads TGTGCCAGCAGCAGGACAGGTCCTGGGGCCAACGTCCTGACTTTC.

J is TRBJ1-4 and V is TRBV5-5, with TRBD1 matching over 12 bases. The CDR3 extends over 17 amino acids. Germline values: CDR1 SGHKS, CDR2 YYEKEE (reference sequence). V was clipped by 0 bases and J by 3 bases; unmatched bases: 3. Here the CDR3 reads CASSLEGTGGPNEKLFF. In nucleotides, the CDR3 is TGTGCCAGCAGCTTGGAGGGGACAGGGGGCCCTAATGAAAAACTGTTTTTT.

CDR3 loop: CASSLGTAYNEQFF. DNA for the CDR3: TGTGCCAGCAGTTTAGGGACAGCCTACAATGAGCAGTTCTTC. The chain couples TRBV27 to TRBJ2-1; 7 bases are shared with TRBD1. Germline V CDR1 and CDR2: MNHEY, SMNVEV (reference sequence). This CDR3 is 14 amino acids long. The J segment lost 2 bases and the V segment lost 2 bases, leaving 0 bases of the junction unmatched.

The CDR3 is CASSYRQGITYEQYF. The CDR3 bases are TGTGCCAGCAGTTACAGACAGGGGATAACCTACGAGCAGTACTTC. V and J are TRBV6-5 and TRBJ2-7; 8 bases are shared with TRBD1. The V segment lost 2 bases and the J segment 2 bases; nucleotides outside the gene matches: 5. CDR1 and CDR2 from the germline V gene are MNHEY and SVGAGI. The CDR3 length is 15 residues.

The CDR3 is CASSVGTGDPNEQYF. The CDR3 bases are TGTGCCAGTAGTGTCGGGACAGGGGACCCCAACGAGCAGTACTTC. The chain recombines TRBV19 with TRBJ2-7, with 10 bases fitting TRBD1. Per germline, CDR1 LNHDA and CDR2 SQIVND (reference sequence). The ends lost 5 bases at V and 5 bases at J; junction bases unmatched: 9. CDR3 size: 15 residues.

This chain connects TRBV7-9 to TRBJ1-6, with 9 positions matching TRBD1. The length of the CDR3 is 17 residues. V dropped 3 bases and J dropped 6; count of bases not matched to a gene: 9. CDR1 and CDR2 (germline): SEHNR, FQNEAQ (reference sequence). The CDR3 coding sequence is TGTGCCAGCAGCTTGAGGAGACAGGGGGGTGGTAATTCACCCCTCCACTTT. As protein: CASSLRRQGGGNSPLHF.

V gene TRBV24-1 combines with J gene TRBJ2-7, with 7 bases that match TRBD1. This CDR3 contains 15 residues. Germline lookup yields CDR1 KGHDR and CDR2 SFDVKD. V was pared by 4 bases and J by 3 bases, with 8 bases of the junction left unmatched. CDR3 loop: CATSEPTGSGYEQYF. As DNA, the CDR3 is TGTGCCACCAGTGAACCGACAGGGAGTGGCTACGAGCAGTACTTC.

In its sample, this clone was seen once. The CDR3 loop reads CASSGTGTGRETQYF. Written as DNA, the CDR3 is TGTGCCAGCAGTGGCACCGGGACAGGGAGAGAGACCCAGTACTTC. The chain uses TRBV28 and TRBJ2-5; 9 bases agree with TRBD1. V shed 5 bases and J 4 bases; nucleotides not matched to a gene: 8. Germline loops: CDR1 MDHEN, CDR2 SYDVKM. The CDR3 runs 15 residues.

V usage is TRBV3-1 (or the pseudogene TRBV3-2) and J usage is TRBJ2-1, with 9 bases fitting TRBD2. The CDR3 totals 14 residues. Trimming at V came to 8 bases and at J to 7 bases, leaving 9 bases not matched to a gene. Germline V gives CDR1 LGHDT, CDR2 YNNKEL (reference sequence). The CDR3 DNA sequence: TGTGCCAGCTTAGGTAGCGGGAGTGGTAATGAGCAGTTCTTC. Translation gives CASLGSGSGNEQFF.

This sequence joins TRBV11-3 and TRBJ2-5; TRBD2 matches at 8 bases. Germline CDR1 is SGHNT and CDR2 is YENEEA. After removal of 5 bases from V and 5 bases from J, the junction contained 10 bases not matched to a gene. The CDR3 covers 15 residues. CDR3 sequence reads: CASSEGGGLRETQYF. In DNA form, the CDR3 reads TGTGCCAGCAGCGAAGGCGGGGGGTTGCGGGAGACCCAGTACTTC.

This clone was counted a few times. V and J are TRBV28 and TRBJ2-7; 11 bases fit TRBD2. V gave up 4 bases and J gave up 1 base; unmatched junction bases: 3. The CDR3 is 15 amino acids. CDR1 MDHEN and CDR2 SYDVKM come from the germline V gene. Here the CDR3 reads CASSSRLAGSYEQYF. For the CDR3, the DNA is TGTGCCAGCAGTTCGCGACTAGCGGGATCCTACGAGCAGTACTTC.

This clone was observed once. The gene calls are TRBV12-5 and TRBJ1-5; TRBD1 matches at 11 bases. With 5 bases clipped from V and 4 bases from J, the junction kept 7 bases outside the gene matches. This CDR3 comprises 16 residues. From germline, CDR1 is LGHNT and CDR2 FRNRAP. The CDR3, as DNA: TGTGCTAGTGGTCAGCGGGACAGGGGGGGTAATCAGCCCCAGCATTTT. Amino acids: CASGQRDRGGNQPQHF.

The chain recombines TRBV3-1 (or the pseudogene TRBV3-2) with TRBJ1-6; 8 bases map to TRBD1. The CDR3 is 14 residues long. The ends lost 1 base at V and 7 bases at J; junction bases unmatched: 0. CDR1 is LGHDT and CDR2 is YNNKEL in the germline V gene (reference sequence). The CDR3 here is CASSQGTGNSPLHF. The CDR3 DNA reads TGTGCCAGCAGCCAAGGGACAGGGAATTCACCCCTCCACTTT.

V gene TRBV12-3 or TRBV12-4 combines with J gene TRBJ2-5; 7 nucleotides line up with TRBD1. This CDR3 is 13 amino acids long. V was pared by 6 bases and J by 7 bases, with 8 bases of the junction left unmatched. CDR3 protein: CASSREQGSTQYF. In DNA, the CDR3 is TGTGCCAGCAGCCGGGAACAGGGGTCGACCCAGTACTTC.

V usage is TRBV18 and J usage is TRBJ2-1; 9 nucleotides match TRBD2. This CDR3 has 15 residues. Germline CDR1 and CDR2: KGHSH and LQKENI. Germline trimming cut 6 bases from V and 0 bases from J; bases unmatched to any gene: 3. The CDR3 coding sequence is TGTGCCAGCTCGGGCGGGAGGGCCTCCTACAATGAGCAGTTCTTC. It encodes CASSGGRASYNEQFF.

This chain uses TRBV13 with TRBJ1-5, with TRBD1 as a possible D gene (5 bases). With 4 bases removed from V and 0 bases from J, the gap between germline ends came to 16 bases. CDR1 and CDR2 (germline): PRHDT, FYEKMQ (reference sequence). The CDR3 covers 17 residues. The CDR3 is CASSYYRQLYSNQPQHF. The CDR3 DNA reads as TGTGCCAGCAGCTACTACAGACAGTTGTATAGCAATCAGCCCCAGCATTTT.

The chain combines TRBV10-1 with TRBJ1-1, with 8 bases aligning to TRBD1. Trimming at V came to 6 bases and at J to 1 base, leaving 4 bases not matched to a gene. Germline lookup yields CDR1 WNHNN and CDR2 SYGVQD (reference sequence). The CDR3 covers 14 residues. This chain's CDR3 is CASRGDRGNTEAFF. The CDR3 region has the DNA TGCGCCAGCAGAGGCGACAGGGGGAACACTGAAGCTTTCTTT.

This chain joins TRBV6-1 and TRBJ2-5, with a tentative D call TRBD2 (5 bases). This CDR3 region has 15 residues. Trimming left V 1 base short and J 5 bases short, with 14 bases between. Looked up from germline, CDR1 is MNHNS and CDR2 is SASEGT. The CDR3 DNA reads as TGTGCCAGCAGTGAAGGGCCAGGCAGAGGGGAGACCCAGTACTTC. It is translated as CASSEGPGRGETQYF.

In its sample, this clone was seen a few times. The CDR3 DNA is TGTGCCTGGAACCTAGGAATGAGGGCAGATACGCAGTATTTT. Protein sequence: CAWNLGMRADTQYF. The chain employs TRBV30 and TRBJ2-3; D is possibly TRBD2 (5 bases). Germline V gives CDR1 GTSNPN, CDR2 SVGIG (reference sequence). V was clipped by 4 bases and J by 4 bases, with 15 bases between them. This CDR3 region has 14 residues.

The chain carries TRBV5-4 and TRBJ2-7; 8 nucleotides agree with TRBD1. Germline V gene sequence: CDR1 SGHNT, CDR2 YYREEE (reference sequence). This CDR3 spans 16 amino acids. V shed 4 bases, J shed 5 bases, and the junction held 14 bases outside the gene matches. The CDR3 sequence: CASSARTGTGVNEQYF. Written as DNA, the CDR3 is TGTGCCAGCAGCGCTCGGACAGGGACGGGTGTAAACGAGCAGTACTTC.